The present entry profiles one TCR beta chain with its context. The antigen remains unidentified. Individuals who donated were healthy Caucasians from Russia aged about 6 to 100. Every sample had a minimum of 6.5 million PBMCs isolated. This specimen belongs to a study of blood T cells in healthy people across ages. Together with a sample-barcoded 5' primer, a J-beta primer mix was included in a second PCR lasting about 7 to 12 cycles. TCRdb reprocessed the 5' RACE reads via MiXCR and lists one record per CDR3 protein. Found here are 1.5 million to 2 million distinct CDR3 sequences, less than 50% of them singletons; the top ten hold over 2%. V shed 4 bases and J 7 bases; nucleotides not matched to a gene: 8. Germline values: CDR1 LGHNA, CDR2 YSLEER. The CDR3 is made up of 16 amino acids. Whole-study findings and limits: In the absence of known donor CMV status, changes in expanded clonotypes were possibly confounded.

The J gene is TRBJ2-1, the V gene TRBV4-3; 12 bases map to TRBD1. This clonotype originated in a middle-aged woman in good health. The specimen was blood. CDR3 amino acids: CASSRTGTGGGNEQFF. DNA of the CDR3: TGCGCCAGCAGCCGCACCGGGACAGGGGGCGGGAATGAGCAGTTCTTC.